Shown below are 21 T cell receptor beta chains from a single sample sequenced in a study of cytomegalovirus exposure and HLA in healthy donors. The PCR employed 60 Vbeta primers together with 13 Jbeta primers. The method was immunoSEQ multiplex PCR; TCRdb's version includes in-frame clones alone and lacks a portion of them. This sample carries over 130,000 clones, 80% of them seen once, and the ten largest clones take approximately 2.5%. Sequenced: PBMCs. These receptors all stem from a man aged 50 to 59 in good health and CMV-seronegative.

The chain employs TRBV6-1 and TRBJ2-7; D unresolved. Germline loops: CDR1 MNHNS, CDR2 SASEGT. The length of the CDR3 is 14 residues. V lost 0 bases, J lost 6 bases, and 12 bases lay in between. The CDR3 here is CASSEAVRSGEQYF. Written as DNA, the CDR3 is TGTGCCAGCAGTGAAGCGGTCCGCTCGGGCGAGCAGTACTTC.

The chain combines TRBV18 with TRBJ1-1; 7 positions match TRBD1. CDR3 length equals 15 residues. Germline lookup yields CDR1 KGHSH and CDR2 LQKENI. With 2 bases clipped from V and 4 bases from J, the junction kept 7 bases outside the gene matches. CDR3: CASSPGDSSITEAFF. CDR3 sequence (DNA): TGTGCCAGCTCACCAGGGGACAGTTCGATCACTGAAGCTTTCTTT.

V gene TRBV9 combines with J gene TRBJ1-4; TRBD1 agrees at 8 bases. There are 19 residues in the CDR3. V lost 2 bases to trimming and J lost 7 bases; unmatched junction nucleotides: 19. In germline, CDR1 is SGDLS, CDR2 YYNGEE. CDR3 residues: CASSVQALTGGFMGEKLFF. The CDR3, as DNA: TGTGCCAGCAGCGTCCAGGCGTTAACAGGGGGTTTTATGGGTGAAAAACTGTTTTTT.

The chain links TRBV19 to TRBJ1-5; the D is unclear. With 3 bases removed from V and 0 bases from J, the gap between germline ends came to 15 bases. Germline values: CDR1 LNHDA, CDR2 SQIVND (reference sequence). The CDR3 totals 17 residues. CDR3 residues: CASSIAQAGYSNQPQHF. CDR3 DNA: TGTGCCAGTAGTATCGCCCAGGCAGGATATAGCAATCAGCCCCAGCATTTT.

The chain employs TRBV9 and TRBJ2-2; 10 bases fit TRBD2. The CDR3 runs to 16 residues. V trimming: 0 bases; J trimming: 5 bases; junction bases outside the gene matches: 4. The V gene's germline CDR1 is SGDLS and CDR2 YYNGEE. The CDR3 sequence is CASSVVPSGGTGELFF. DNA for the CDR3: TGTGCCAGCAGCGTAGTCCCTAGCGGGGGTACCGGGGAGCTGTTTTTT.

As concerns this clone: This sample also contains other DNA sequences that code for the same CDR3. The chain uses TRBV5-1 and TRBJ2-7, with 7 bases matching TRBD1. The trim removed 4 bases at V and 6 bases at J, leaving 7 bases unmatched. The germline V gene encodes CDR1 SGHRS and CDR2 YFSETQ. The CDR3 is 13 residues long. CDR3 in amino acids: CASSKDRVREQYF. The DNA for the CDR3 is TGCGCCAGCAGCAAAGACAGGGTTCGCGAGCAGTACTTC.

CDR3 DNA sequence: TGTGCCAGCAGCCAAGATAGCCTAGCGGGGGCCCAAGAGACCCAGTACTTC. This encodes CASSQDSLAGAQETQYF. This chain joins TRBV4-2 and TRBJ2-5; 10 nucleotides match TRBD2. CDR1 LGHNA and CDR2 YNFKEQ come from the germline V gene. Losses at the gene ends were 0 bases for V and 1 base for J; bases not matched to a gene: 5. This CDR3 has 17 amino acids.

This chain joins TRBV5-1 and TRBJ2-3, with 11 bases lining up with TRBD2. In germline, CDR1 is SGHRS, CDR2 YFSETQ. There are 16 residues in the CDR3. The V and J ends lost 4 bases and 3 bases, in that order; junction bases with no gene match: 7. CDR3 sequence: CASSDLLAGVTDTQYF. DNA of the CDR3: TGCGCCAGCAGCGACCTACTAGCGGGGGTGACAGATACGCAGTATTTT.

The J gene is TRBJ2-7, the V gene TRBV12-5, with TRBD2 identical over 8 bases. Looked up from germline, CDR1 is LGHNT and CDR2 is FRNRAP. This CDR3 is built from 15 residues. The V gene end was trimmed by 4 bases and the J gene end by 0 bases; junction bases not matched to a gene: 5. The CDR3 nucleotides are TGTGCTAGTGGTTCGTGGACTAGCAGCTCCTACGAGCAGTACTTC. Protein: CASGSWTSSSYEQYF.

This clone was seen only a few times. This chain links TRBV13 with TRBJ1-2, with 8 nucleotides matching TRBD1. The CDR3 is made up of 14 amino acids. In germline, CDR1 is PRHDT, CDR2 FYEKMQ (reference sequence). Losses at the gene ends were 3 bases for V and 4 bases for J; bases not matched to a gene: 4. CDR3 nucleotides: TGTGCCAGCAGCTTCAGGGGGCCAGGCTATGGCTACACCTTC. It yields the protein CASSFRGPGYGYTF.

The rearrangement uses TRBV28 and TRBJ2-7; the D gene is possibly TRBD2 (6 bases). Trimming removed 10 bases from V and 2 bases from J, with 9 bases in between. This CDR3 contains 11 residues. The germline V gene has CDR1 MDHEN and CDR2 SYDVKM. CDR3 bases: TGTGCCACCGCGGGGACCTACGAGCAGTACTTC. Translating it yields CATAGTYEQYF.

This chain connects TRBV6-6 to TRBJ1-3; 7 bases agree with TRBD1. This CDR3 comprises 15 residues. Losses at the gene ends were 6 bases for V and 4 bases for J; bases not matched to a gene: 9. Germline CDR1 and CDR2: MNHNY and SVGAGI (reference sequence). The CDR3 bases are TGTGCCAGCAGCCCCAGGGACAGCCAGGGAAACACCATATATTTT. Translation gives CASSPRDSQGNTIYF.

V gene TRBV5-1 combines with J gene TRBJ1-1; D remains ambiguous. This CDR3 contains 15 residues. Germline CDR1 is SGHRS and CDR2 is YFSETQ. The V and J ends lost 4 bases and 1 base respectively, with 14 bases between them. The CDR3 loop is CASSPSPVPNTEAFF. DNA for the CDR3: TGCGCCAGCAGCCCCTCCCCAGTTCCGAACACTGAAGCTTTCTTT.

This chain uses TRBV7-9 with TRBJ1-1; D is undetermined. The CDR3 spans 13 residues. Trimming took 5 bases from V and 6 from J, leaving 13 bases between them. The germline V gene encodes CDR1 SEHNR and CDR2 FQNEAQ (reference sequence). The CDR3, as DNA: TGTGCCAGCAGCCCCCCCACGTCGGCTGAAGCTTTCTTT. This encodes CASSPPTSAEAFF.

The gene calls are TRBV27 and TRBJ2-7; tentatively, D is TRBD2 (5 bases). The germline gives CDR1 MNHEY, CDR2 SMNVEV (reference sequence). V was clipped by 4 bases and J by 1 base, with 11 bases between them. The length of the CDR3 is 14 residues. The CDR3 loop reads CASSSSGISYEQYF. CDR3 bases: TGTGCCAGCAGTTCGTCCGGGATTTCCTACGAGCAGTACTTC.

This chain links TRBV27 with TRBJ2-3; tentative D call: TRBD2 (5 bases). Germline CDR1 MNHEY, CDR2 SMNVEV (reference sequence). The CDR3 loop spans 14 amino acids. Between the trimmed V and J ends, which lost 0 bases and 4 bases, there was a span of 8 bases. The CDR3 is CASSLSRVPDTQYF. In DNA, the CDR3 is TGTGCCAGCAGTTTATCGAGGGTCCCAGATACGCAGTATTTT.

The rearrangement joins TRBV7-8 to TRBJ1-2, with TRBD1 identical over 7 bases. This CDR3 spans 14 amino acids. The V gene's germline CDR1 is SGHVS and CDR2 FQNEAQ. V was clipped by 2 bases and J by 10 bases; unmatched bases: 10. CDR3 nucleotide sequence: TGTGCCAGCAGCTTAATCCCGGGACAGATCTTCTACACCTTC. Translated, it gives CASSLIPGQIFYTF.

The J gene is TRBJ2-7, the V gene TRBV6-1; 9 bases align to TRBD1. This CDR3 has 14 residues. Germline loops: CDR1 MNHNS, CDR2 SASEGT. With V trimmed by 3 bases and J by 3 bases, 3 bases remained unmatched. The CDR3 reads CASSESGQGYEQYF. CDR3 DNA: TGTGCCAGCAGTGAGTCGGGACAGGGCTACGAGCAGTACTTC.

The CDR3 reads CASSLTNRAYEQYF. CDR3 in DNA: TGTGCCAGCAGTCTAACGAACAGGGCCTACGAGCAGTACTTC. V usage is TRBV28 and J usage is TRBJ2-7; TRBD1 might be the D (6 bases). Germline CDR1 is MDHEN and CDR2 is SYDVKM. V was cut by 5 bases and J by 2 bases, with 13 bases left in between. The CDR3 totals 14 residues.

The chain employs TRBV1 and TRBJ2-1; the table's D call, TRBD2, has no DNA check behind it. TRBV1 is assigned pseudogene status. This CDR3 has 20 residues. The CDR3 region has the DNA TGCACCAGCAGCCAACAACCCACTAGCGGGGGCGAAAGCTCCTACAATGAGCAGTTCTTC. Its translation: CTSSQQPTSGGESSYNEQFF.

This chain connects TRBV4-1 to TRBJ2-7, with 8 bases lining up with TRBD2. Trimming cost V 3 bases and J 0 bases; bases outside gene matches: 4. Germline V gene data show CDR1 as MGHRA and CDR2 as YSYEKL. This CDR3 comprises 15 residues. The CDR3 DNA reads TGCGCCAGCAGCCAGGTAGCGGGGCTCTCCTACGAGCAGTACTTC. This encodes CASSQVAGLSYEQYF.